This T cell receptor (beta chain) stems from a study of T cell repertoires in cytomegalovirus infection (dated by TCRdb to the late 2010s). General notes on the study: The peptide stimulations were aimed at well-studied HLA-B-restricted epitopes as well as recently identified HLA-C-restricted CMV epitopes, whose presentation resists viral immunomodulation. Donor HLA type was relevant to the analysis, as public TCR beta signatures indicated carriage of CMV infection together with the matching HLA type.

Sequencing relied on an Illumina HiSeq 1500. The public reads were quality trimmed at Q25 with fastp and then assembled into clones with MiXCR by TCRdb, keeping productive beta chains. All rows with the same CDR3 protein become a single entry with the most common DNA and genes. The sample table contains around 900,000 distinct CDR3 sequences; only one count was recorded for 30% to 40% of them. The biggest ten clones account for about 14% of the sample. V is cut back by 5 bases and J by 8 bases, with 11 bases in the junction unmatched. The CDR3 covers 16 residues, taking in both the cysteine and the phenylalanine. The sequence is cut down to CDR3 DNA, 48 bases in frame from base 1. The germline V gene (reference sequence) supplies CDR1 SEHNR and CDR2 FQNEAQ. In the case of this clonotype: This receptor's antigen is unknown. The sample holds no much larger clone one base away, and base qualities are not on file.

General study outcomes and caveats: In both this cohort and an independent cohort of some 380 donors, the cumulative frequency of public TCR beta family members distinguished carriers of CMV infection plus the relevant HLA type. In the ex vivo response, HLA-C-restricted CMV-specific TCR beta clonotypes were dominant, and in two of eight donors the single most frequent clonotype came from this HLA-C-restricted group.

Read against the paper, the sample's treatment or condition label means: in vitro stimulation with specific CMV peptide epitopes to enrich CMV-specific T cells. The input for sequencing was cultured CD8+ T cells from PBMCs, taken from culture after CMV antigen stimulation. The sequence was obtained from a human donor in good health (CMV status not recorded). Some clones in this sample may be carry-over from other donors' samples. The chain links TRBV7-9 with TRBJ2-1, with 11 bases matching TRBD2. The CDR3: CASSRLTSGGYYEQFF. The bases are TGTGCCAGCAGCAGACTAACTAGCGGGGGTTACTATGAGCAGTTCTTC.